Given below is one T cell receptor beta chain in context. This clonotype was seen ten or more times. Its cognate antigen has yet to be identified. Base-call qualities are not available, and no considerably larger clone is one nucleotide away. The data were obtained in a study of T-cell memory formation after mild COVID-19 (dated by TCRdb to 2020 to 2022). Study-wide context: TCR sequence clusters from the two donors were largely donor specific. The cohort comprised two young, previously healthy adult volunteers, one female and one male. In two donors, T-cell clones that expanded and contracted after mild COVID-19 were tracked by sequencing TCRalpha and TCRbeta repertoires over time. Results and caveats for the whole study, not just this receptor: The study covered only a couple of mild cases, and larger cohorts including severe cases with pre-infection samples were considered necessary. SARS-CoV-2 specificity was not confirmed for the second-wave clones peaking on day 37. Contracting CD4+ clones appeared mostly in the CM and EM memory subsets, whereas CD8+ clones were enriched in EMRA. Some responding clones were detected in pre-infection memory, which suggested that pre-existing cross-reactive memory T cells had joined the SARS-CoV-2 response. Clones that contracted from day 15 to 85 showed balanced CD4/CD8 phenotypes, whereas a second wave of clones that expanded from day 15 to 37 leaned towards CD4+.

Ficoll-Paque density gradient centrifugation was the method used to isolate PBMCs. The CDR3, from cysteine to phenylalanine, totals 10 residues. Only the CDR3 portion is preserved as DNA: 30 bases, with reading frame beginning at the first base. V was cut back by 4 bases and J by 8 bases, leaving a gap of 6 bases between them. CDR1 and CDR2 are drawn from the germline V gene: SQVTM, ANQGSEA. The run used an Illumina NovaSeq 6000. TCRalpha and TCRbeta cDNA libraries were constructed by 5'RACE with constant-segment primers, with sample barcodes and unique molecular identifiers being introduced. RNA was extracted from every sample with Trizol reagent. Amplification of the libraries took two PCR steps, and the second step added a second sample barcode plus Illumina TruSeq adapters. Sequencing of the libraries was done on an Illumina NovaSeq, producing 2 x 150 bp paired-end reads. As for the authors' bioinformatics: Demultiplexing of reads and collapsing into UMI-guided consensus sequences were performed with migec v1.2.7. Using mixcr v2.1.11, UMI consensuses were aligned to TRA and TRB V and J templates and then assembled into clonotypes. A clonotype was counted as expanded or contracted only when both edgeR and NoisET called the clonotype significant, with the noise models trained on biological replicates. For edgeR calls, the thresholds were a false discovery rate-adjusted p below 0.01 and a log2 fold-change of 1. As an exploratory analysis of dynamics, max-normalized trajectories of the 1000 most abundant clonotypes were examined by PCA with hierarchical clustering. Each responding clone was given a CD4 or CD8 phenotype based on the CD4+ and CD8+ repertoires, which had been sequenced separately. Starting from the raw public reads, TCRdb applied fastp trimming at Q25, assembled clones with MiXCR and retained in-frame beta chains. Rows are combined by CDR3 protein, so each entry shows the most common genes and DNA. These V and J calls originate from TCRdb's pipeline instead of the authors' own analysis. Recorded for this sample are under 400,000 distinct CDR3 sequences; under 25% of them occurred a single time. 9.5% to 15% of the sample goes to the ten largest clones.

Sequenced sample: PBMCs or a T cell subset sorted from them (not recorded which). The TCR was taken from an adult woman who had mild COVID-19 (a few samples of this study predate the infection). The sample titles of this study are shuffled in the database, so cell type and time point are left out; the donor was told from shared clones. The sequence joins TRBV29-1 to TRBJ1-5, with no reliable assignment of the D segment. The nucleotide sequence is TGCAGCGTTGGCGCGGAGCCCCAGCATTTT. It translates to CSVGAEPQHF. Reference TRBV29-1 and TRBJ1-5 genes cover what lies past the CDR3, so the full variable domain is SAVISQKPSRDICQRGTSLTIQCQVDSQVTMMFWYRQQPGQSLTLIATANQGSEATYESGFVIDKFPISRPNLTFSTLTVSNMSPEDSSIYLCSVGAEPQHFGDGTRLSIL.